A single TCR beta chain is shown here with its context. CDR1 and CDR2 from the germline V gene are LGHNA and YSLEER. The CDR3 spans 13 residues. Deletions cut 0 bases from V and 7 bases from J, with 9 bases between. The data stem from a study of control samples from healthy donors and cancer patients. Assay: immunoSEQ multiplex PCR; the TCRdb copy retains only in-frame clones and omits some. The sample carries approximately 87,000 clones, around 91% recorded once. The sequenced sample was blood. The rearrangement uses TRBV4-3 and TRBJ1-1; D is unclear. This receptor was taken from a man aged 50 to 60 in good health. The CDR3 coding sequence is TGCGCCAGCAGCCAAGATTCATGGGGTGAAGCTTTCTTT. Translation: CASSQDSWGEAFF.